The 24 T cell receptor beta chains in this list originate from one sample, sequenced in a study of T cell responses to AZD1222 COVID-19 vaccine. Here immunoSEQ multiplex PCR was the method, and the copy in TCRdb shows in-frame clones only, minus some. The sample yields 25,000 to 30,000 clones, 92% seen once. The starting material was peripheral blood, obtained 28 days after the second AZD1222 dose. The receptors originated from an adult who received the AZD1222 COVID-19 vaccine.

The CDR3 loop reads CASTYGHGDTGELFF. The CDR3 DNA reads as TGTGCCAGCACCTACGGTCACGGAGACACCGGGGAGCTGTTTTTT. This chain connects TRBV6-6 to TRBJ2-2, with D uncertain. In germline, CDR1 is MNHNY, CDR2 SVGAGI (reference sequence). The CDR3 extends over 15 amino acids. V was trimmed by 7 bases and J by 3 bases, leaving 15 bases between them.

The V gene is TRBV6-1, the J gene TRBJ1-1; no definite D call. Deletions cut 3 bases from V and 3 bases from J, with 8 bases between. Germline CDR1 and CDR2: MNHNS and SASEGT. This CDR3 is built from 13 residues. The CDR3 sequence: CASSDVRDTEAFF. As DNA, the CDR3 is TGTGCCAGCAGTGACGTAAGAGACACTGAAGCTTTCTTT.

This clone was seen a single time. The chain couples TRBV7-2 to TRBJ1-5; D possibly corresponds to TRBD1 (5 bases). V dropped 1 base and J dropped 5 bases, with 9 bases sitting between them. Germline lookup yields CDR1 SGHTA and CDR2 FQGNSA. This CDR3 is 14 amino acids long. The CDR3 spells CASSLGQGHQPQHF. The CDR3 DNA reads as TGTGCCAGCAGCTTAGGGCAGGGCCATCAGCCCCAGCATTTT.

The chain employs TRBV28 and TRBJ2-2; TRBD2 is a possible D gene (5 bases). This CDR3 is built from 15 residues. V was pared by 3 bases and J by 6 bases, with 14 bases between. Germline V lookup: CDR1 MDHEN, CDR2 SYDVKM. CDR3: CASSFSGKRAGELFF. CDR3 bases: TGTGCCAGCAGTTTTTCGGGGAAGAGGGCCGGGGAGCTGTTTTTT. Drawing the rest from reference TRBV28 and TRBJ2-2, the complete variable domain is DVKVTQSSRYLVKRTGEKVFLECVQDMDHENMFWYRQDPGLGLRLIYFSYDVKMKEKGDIPEGYSVSREKKERFSLILESASTNQTSMYLCASSFSGKRAGELFFGEGSRLTVL.

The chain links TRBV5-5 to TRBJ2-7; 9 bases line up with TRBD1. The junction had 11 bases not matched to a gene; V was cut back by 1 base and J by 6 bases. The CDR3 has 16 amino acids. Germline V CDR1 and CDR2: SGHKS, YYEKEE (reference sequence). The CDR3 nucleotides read TGTGCCAGCAGCTTGTTGAACAGGGGGCTCCCCGGCGAGCAGTACTTC. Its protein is CASSLLNRGLPGEQYF.

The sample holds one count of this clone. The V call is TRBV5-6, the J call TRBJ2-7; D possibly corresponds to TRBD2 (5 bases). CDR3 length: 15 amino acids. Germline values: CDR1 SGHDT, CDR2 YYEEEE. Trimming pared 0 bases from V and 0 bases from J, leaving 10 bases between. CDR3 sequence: CASSLGLASSYEQYF. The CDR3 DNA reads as TGTGCCAGCAGCTTGGGGCTAGCTAGCTCCTACGAGCAGTACTTC.

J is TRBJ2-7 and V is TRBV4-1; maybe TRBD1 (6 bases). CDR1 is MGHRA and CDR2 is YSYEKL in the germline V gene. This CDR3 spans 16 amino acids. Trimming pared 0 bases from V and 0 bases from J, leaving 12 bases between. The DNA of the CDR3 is TGCGCCAGCAGCCAAGATACTGCCAGGGGCTCCTACGAGCAGTACTTC. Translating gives CASSQDTARGSYEQYF.

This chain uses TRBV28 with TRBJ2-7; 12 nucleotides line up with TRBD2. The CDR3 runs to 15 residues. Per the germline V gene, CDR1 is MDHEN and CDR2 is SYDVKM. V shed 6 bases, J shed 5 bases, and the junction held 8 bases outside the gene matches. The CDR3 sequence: CASSRTSGRLNEQYF. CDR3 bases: TGTGCCAGCAGCCGAACTAGCGGGAGGTTGAACGAGCAGTACTTC.

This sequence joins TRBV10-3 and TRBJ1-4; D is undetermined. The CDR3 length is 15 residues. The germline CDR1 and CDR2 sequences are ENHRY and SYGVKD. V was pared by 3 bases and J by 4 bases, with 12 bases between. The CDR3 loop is CAISERGPNNEKLFF. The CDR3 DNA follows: TGTGCCATCAGTGAACGTGGACCGAATAATGAAAAACTGTTTTTT.

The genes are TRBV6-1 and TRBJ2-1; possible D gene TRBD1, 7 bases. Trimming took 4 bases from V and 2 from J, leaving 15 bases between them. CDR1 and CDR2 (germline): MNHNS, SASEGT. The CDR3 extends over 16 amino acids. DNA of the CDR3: TGTGCCAGCAGTGCCCAGGGGGGTATCCCCTACAATGAGCAGTTCTTC. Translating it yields CASSAQGGIPYNEQFF.

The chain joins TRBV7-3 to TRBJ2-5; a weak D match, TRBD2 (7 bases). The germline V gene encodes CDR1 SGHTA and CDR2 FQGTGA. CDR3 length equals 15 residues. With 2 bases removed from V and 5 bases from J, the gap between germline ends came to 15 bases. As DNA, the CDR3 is TGTGCCAGCAGCTTAGTCGGGGGGCGCCGGGAGACCCAGTACTTC. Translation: CASSLVGGRRETQYF.

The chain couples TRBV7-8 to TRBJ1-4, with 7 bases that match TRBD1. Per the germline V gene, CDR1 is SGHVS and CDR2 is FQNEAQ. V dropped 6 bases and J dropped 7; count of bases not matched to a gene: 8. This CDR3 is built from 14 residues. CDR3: CASSQGGRGEKLFF. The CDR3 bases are TGTGCCAGCAGTCAGGGGGGGAGAGGTGAAAAACTGTTTTTT.

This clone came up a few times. As DNA, the CDR3 is TGTGCCAGCAGCTTAAGTGCGGGGGCTGGGGCCAACGTCCTGACTTTC. It codes for CASSLSAGAGANVLTF. The V and J genes are TRBV7-3 and TRBJ2-6, with TRBD2 identical over 7 bases. CDR3 length: 16 residues. V shed 1 base and J 2 bases; nucleotides not matched to a gene: 2. The germline CDR1 and CDR2 sequences are SGHTA and FQGTGA.

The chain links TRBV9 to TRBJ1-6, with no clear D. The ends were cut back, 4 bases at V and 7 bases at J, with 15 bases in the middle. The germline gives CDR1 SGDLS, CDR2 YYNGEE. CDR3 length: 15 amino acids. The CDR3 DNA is TGTGCCAGCAGCCCCGTGAAGGGCGAGAATTCACCCCTCCACTTT. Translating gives CASSPVKGENSPLHF. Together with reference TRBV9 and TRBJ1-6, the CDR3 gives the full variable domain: DSGVTQTPKHLITATGQRVTLRCSPRSGDLSVYWYQQSLDQGLQFLIQYYNGEERAKGNILERFSAQQFPDLHSELNLSSLELGDSALYFCASSPVKGENSPLHFGNGTRLTVT.

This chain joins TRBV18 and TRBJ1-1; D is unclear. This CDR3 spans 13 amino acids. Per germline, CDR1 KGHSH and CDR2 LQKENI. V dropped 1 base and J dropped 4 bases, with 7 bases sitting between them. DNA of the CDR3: TGTGCCAGCTCACCACGGGGTGGCACTGAAGCTTTCTTT. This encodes CASSPRGGTEAFF.

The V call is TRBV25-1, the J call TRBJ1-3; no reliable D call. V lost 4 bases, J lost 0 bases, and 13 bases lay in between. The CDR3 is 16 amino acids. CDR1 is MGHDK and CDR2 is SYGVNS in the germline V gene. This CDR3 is CASSGGKASSGNTIYF. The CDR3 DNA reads TGTGCCAGCAGTGGTGGAAAGGCAAGCTCTGGAAACACCATATATTTT.

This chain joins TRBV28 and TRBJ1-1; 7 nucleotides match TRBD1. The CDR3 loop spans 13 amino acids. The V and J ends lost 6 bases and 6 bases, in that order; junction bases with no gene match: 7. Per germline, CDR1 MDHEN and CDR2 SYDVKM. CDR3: CASRRDSLPEAFF. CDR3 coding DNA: TGTGCCAGCAGGCGGGACAGTCTCCCTGAAGCTTTCTTT.

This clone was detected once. CDR3 in DNA: TGTGCCAGCAGCCCGGGACTAGCGATAACAGATACGCAGTATTTT. It translates to CASSPGLAITDTQYF. V usage is TRBV11-1 and J usage is TRBJ2-3, with TRBD2 identical over 10 bases. Germline trimming cut 5 bases from V and 3 bases from J; bases unmatched to any gene: 5. The CDR3 consists of 15 residues. The germline V gene has CDR1 SGHAT and CDR2 FQDESV (reference sequence).

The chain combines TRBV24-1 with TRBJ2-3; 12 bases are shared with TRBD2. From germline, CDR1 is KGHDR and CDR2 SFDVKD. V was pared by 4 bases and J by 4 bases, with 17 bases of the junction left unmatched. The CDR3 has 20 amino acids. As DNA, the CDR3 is TGTGCCACCAGTGACCGGACTAGCGGGACCCAAGGCTGCCCGGCAGATACGCAGTATTTT. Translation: CATSDRTSGTQGCPADTQYF.

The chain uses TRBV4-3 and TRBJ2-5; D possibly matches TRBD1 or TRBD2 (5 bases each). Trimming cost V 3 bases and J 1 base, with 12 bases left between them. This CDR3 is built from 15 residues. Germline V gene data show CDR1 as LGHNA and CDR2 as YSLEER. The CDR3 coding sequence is TGCGCCAGCAGCCATGTTTGGGGGATCCAAGAGACCCAGTACTTC. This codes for CASSHVWGIQETQYF.

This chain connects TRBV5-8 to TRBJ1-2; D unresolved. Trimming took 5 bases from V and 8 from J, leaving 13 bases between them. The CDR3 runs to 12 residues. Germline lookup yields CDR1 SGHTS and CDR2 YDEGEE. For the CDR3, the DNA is TGTGCCAGCAGACGTAAATCGGAGGGCTACACCTTC. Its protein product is CASRRKSEGYTF.

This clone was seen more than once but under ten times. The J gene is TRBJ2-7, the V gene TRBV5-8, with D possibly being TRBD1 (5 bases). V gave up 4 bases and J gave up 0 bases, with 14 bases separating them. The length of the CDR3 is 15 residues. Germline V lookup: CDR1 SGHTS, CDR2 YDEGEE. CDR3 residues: CASSAQGSGSYEQYF. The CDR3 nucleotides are TGTGCCAGCAGCGCCCAGGGTTCCGGCTCCTACGAGCAGTACTTC. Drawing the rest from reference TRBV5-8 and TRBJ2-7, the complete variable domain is EAGVTQSPTHLIKTRGQQATLRCSPISGHTSVYWYQQALGLGLQFLLWYDEGEERNRGNFPPRFSGRQFPNYSSELNVNALELEDSALYLCASSAQGSGSYEQYFGPGTRLTVT.

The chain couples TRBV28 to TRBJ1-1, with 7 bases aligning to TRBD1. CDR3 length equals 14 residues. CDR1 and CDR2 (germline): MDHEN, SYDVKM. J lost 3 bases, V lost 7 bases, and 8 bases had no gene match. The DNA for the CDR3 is TGTGCCAGCACCTGGAGGGGGCTTTACACTGAAGCTTTCTTT. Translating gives CASTWRGLYTEAFF.

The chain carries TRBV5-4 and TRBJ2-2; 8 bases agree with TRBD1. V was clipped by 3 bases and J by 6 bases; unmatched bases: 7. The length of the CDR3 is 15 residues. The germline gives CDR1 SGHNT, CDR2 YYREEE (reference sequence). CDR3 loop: CASSSDRVIAGELFF. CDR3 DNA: TGTGCCAGCAGCTCGGACAGGGTAATCGCCGGGGAGCTGTTTTTT.